The TCR beta chain under discussion was sequenced for a study of blood T cell repertoires in COVID-19. Study background: Collection of acute and convalescent COVID-19 samples took place in the United States, Italy and Spain.

Source study methods: Reference gene primer amplification in the assay estimated nucleated cell counts. Produced via immunoSEQ multiplex PCR; TCRdb's table is partial and in-frame only. Clone size and the V and J calls come from that table; the DNA yielded D and trimming. In the table there are 140,000 or so clones, approximately 81% of which are singletons. The V gene end was trimmed by 5 bases and the J gene end by 0 bases; junction bases not matched to a gene: 7. Germline CDR1 SGHAT, CDR2 FQNNGV. The CDR3 spans 16 residues. The receptor was isolated from a human donor in a cohort sampled during active COVID-19. Sequenced input: peripheral blood. This chain connects TRBV11-2 to TRBJ2-3; 8 bases map to TRBD2. This CDR3 is CASSLTSGASTDTQYF. The CDR3 region has the DNA TGTGCCAGCAGCCTTACTAGCGGAGCTAGCACAGATACGCAGTATTTT. The full variable domain, with the rest looked up from reference TRBV11-2 and TRBJ2-3, is EAGVAQSPRYKIIEKRQSVAFWCNPISGHATLYWYQQILGQGPKLLIQFQNNGVVDDSQLPKDRFSAERLKGVDSTLKIQPAKLEDSAVYLCASSLTSGASTDTQYFGPGTRLTVL.